Given below is one T cell receptor beta chain in context. The sample belongs to a study of response to subunit inactivated influenza vaccine. The V gene lost 5 bases and the J gene lost 7 bases, with 12 bases spanning the gap. Germline-derived CDR1 and CDR2 are DFQATT and SNEGSKA (reference sequence). The CDR3 is made up of 13 amino acids. TCRdb redid the calling of the RT-PCR reads with MiXCR, one entry per CDR3 protein. The profile shows hundreds of thousands of distinct CDR3 sequences, under 20% of them singletons. This sequence originates from a man aged 50 or older who received an inactivated influenza vaccine. The starting material was PBMCs from blood, obtained more than 4 days after vaccination. The genes are TRBV20-1 and TRBJ2-6; no definite D call. CDR3 region: CSAPRVGANVLTF. CDR3 DNA: TGCAGTGCTCCTCGGGTAGGCGCCAACGTCCTGACTTTC.